Below are 13 T cell receptor beta chains sequenced from a single sample in a study of shared clonotypes between healthy human individuals. The repertoire was sequenced with immunoSEQ multiplex PCR; TCRdb's copy has only in-frame clones and lacks some. The sample carries under 1,100,000 clones, 75% to 80% recorded once. Input material: memory CD4+ T cells from PBMCs. The sample's subset: CD45RA-negative fraction. These receptors all come from a man aged 18 to 29 in good health. Some clones in this sample may be carry-over from other donors' samples.

This clone turned up a few times. The chain employs TRBV6-6 and TRBJ2-2; D unclear. Trimming stripped 6 bases from V and 0 bases from J, with 14 bases between. In germline, CDR1 is MNHNY, CDR2 SVGAGI (reference sequence). The CDR3 sequence is 16 residues long. The CDR3 region is CASSYPARANTGELFF. The CDR3 nucleotides are TGTGCCAGCAGCTACCCGGCACGGGCGAACACCGGGGAGCTGTTTTTT.

V usage is TRBV9 and J usage is TRBJ2-2, with D perhaps being TRBD1 or TRBD2 (5 bases each). V gave up 2 bases and J gave up 3 bases, with 14 bases separating them. Germline V gene sequence: CDR1 SGDLS, CDR2 YYNGEE. CDR3 length: 16 amino acids. DNA for the CDR3: TGTGCCAGCAGCGTTCAGGGTAGAGGGTACACCGGGGAGCTGTTTTTT. This translates into CASSVQGRGYTGELFF.

This rearrangement joins TRBV7-3 to TRBJ1-3; the D is unclear. Deletions cut 7 bases from V and 0 bases from J, with 10 bases between. Looked up from germline, CDR1 is SGHTA and CDR2 is FQGTGA. CDR3 length: 14 residues. The CDR3 is CASINQASGNTIYF. The CDR3 nucleotides read TGTGCCAGCATCAATCAGGCCTCTGGAAACACCATATATTTT.

The chain recombines TRBV7-8 with TRBJ2-7; D possibly corresponds to TRBD2 (7 bases). Germline V lookup: CDR1 SGHVS, CDR2 FQNEAQ. This CDR3 has 15 amino acids. V was pared by 6 bases and J by 6 bases, with 21 bases between. The chain's CDR3 is CASRPGGTSSGEQYF. The CDR3 bases are TGTGCCAGCAGACCCGGGGGGACATCGAGCGGCGAGCAGTACTTC.

This chain uses TRBV21-1 with TRBJ2-7; the table names TRBD2, a call not compared with the DNA. TRBV21-1 is a pseudogene segment. CDR3 length equals 17 residues. The CDR3 region is CASSKLSMGGGPYEQYF. The CDR3 nucleotides are TGTGCCAGCAGCAAATTGAGCATGGGGGGAGGACCCTACGAGCAGTACTTC.

The CDR3 here is CASSLAGREYGYTF. The CDR3 nucleotides are TGCGCCAGCAGCTTGGCCGGGAGGGAGTATGGCTACACCTTC. The J gene is TRBJ1-2, the V gene TRBV5-1; D gene ambiguous. The ends were cut back, 0 bases at V and 5 bases at J, with 11 bases in the middle. Looked up from germline, CDR1 is SGHRS and CDR2 is YFSETQ. The CDR3 covers 14 residues.

The V call is TRBV30, the J call TRBJ2-2; perhaps TRBD1 as D (6 bases). The CDR3 covers 13 residues. Germline CDR1 reads GTSNPN; CDR2 reads SVGIG (reference sequence). The germline V and J ends were trimmed by 7 bases and 1 base, with 10 bases remaining between them. The CDR3: CALKDRNTGELFF. The CDR3 bases are TGTGCCTTGAAGGACAGGAACACCGGGGAGCTGTTTTTT.

With regard to this clone: This specimen includes other DNA sequences encoding the same CDR3. The rearrangement uses TRBV19 and TRBJ2-2; D ambiguous. This CDR3 spans 14 amino acids. Germline loops: CDR1 LNHDA, CDR2 SQIVND (reference sequence). V was cut by 1 base and J by 2 bases, with 5 bases left in between. CDR3 amino acids: CASSIGPNTGELFF. CDR3 coding DNA: TGTGCCAGTAGTATAGGGCCCAACACCGGGGAGCTGTTTTTT.

The rearrangement uses TRBV6-6 and TRBJ1-2; the D gene is possibly TRBD1 (5 bases). Germline V gene data show CDR1 as MNHNY and CDR2 as SVGAGI (reference sequence). The V and J ends lost 0 bases and 7 bases respectively, with 15 bases between them. The CDR3 is 15 residues long. CDR3 bases: TGTGCCAGCAGTTACTCGGAACTAGCGGGGGGTGGCTACACCTTC. This sequence encodes CASSYSELAGGGYTF.

J is TRBJ1-4 and V is TRBV4-3; TRBD1 agrees at 8 bases. V shed 4 bases, J shed 6 bases, and the junction held 7 bases outside the gene matches. The CDR3 totals 15 residues. CDR1 and CDR2 (germline): LGHNA, YSLEER. The CDR3 sequence is CASSPTGGWDEKLFF. Here the CDR3 DNA reads TGCGCCAGCAGCCCAACAGGGGGTTGGGATGAAAAACTGTTTTTT.

A word on this clone: Germline and junction disagree at one end, which may indicate a read error. The J gene is TRBJ2-7, the V gene TRBV15; D gene ambiguous. The CDR3 is made up of 12 amino acids. Germline V gene data show CDR1 as LNHNV and CDR2 as YYDKDF (reference sequence). The CDR3 spells CATGRDEDEQYF. For the CDR3, the DNA is TGTGCCACCGGCAGAGATGAAGACGAGCAGTACTTC.

There are a few counts of this clone. The V call is TRBV7-9, the J call TRBJ1-3, with D hard to call. Germline CDR1 reads SEHNR; CDR2 reads FQNEAQ (reference sequence). V lost 8 bases, J lost 0 bases, and 8 bases lay in between. The CDR3 length is 13 residues. The CDR3 loop reads CASQQSSGNTIYF. In DNA, the CDR3 is TGTGCCAGCCAACAGAGCTCTGGAAACACCATATATTTT.

Remarks on this clone: The same CDR3 is also encoded by other DNA sequences in this sample. This sequence joins TRBV29-1 and TRBJ2-1; 10 nucleotides line up with TRBD2. V shed 1 base, J shed 10 bases, and the junction held 10 bases outside the gene matches. This CDR3 comprises 15 residues. Germline V lookup: CDR1 SQVTM, CDR2 ANQGSEA. The CDR3 sequence: CSVEGGLAGDDEQFF. CDR3 DNA: TGCAGCGTTGAAGGTGGTCTAGCGGGAGATGACGAGCAGTTCTTC.